This T cell receptor (beta chain) was recovered during a study of siplizumab effects on memory and regulatory T cells. A word on this clone: The antigen is undetermined.

This CDR3 comprises 12 residues. Trimming took off 3 bases at V and 6 bases at J, with 7 bases between the two ends. Germline loops: CDR1 MDHEN, CDR2 SYDVKM. Cocultured for over five days at 37°C were the mixed lymphocyte reaction cells. The assay was immunoSEQ multiplex PCR, and TCRdb's table has in-frame clones only and misses some. The sample holds approximately 12,000 clones, 47% seen once. Material for sequencing was CFSE-low (dividing) CD8+ T cells sorted from an allogeneic mixed lymphocyte reaction. The origin of this receptor is a human donor in good health; the cells came from an allogeneic mixed lymphocyte reaction. Some clones in this sample may be carry-over from other donors' samples. This sequence joins TRBV28 and TRBJ2-3, with TRBD2 as a possible D gene (6 bases). In nucleotides, the CDR3 is TGTGCCAGCAGTTTGACTAGGGATACGCAGTATTTT. Its protein product is CASSLTRDTQYF.